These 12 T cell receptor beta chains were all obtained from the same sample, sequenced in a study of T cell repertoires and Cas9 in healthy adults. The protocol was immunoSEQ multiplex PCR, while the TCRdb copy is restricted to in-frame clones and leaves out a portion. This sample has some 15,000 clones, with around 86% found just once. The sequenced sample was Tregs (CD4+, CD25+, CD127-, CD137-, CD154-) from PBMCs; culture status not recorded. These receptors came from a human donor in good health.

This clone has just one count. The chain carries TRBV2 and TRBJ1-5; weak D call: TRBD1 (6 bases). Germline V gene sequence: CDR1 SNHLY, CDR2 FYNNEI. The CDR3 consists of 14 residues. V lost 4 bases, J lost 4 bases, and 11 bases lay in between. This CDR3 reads CASSAQGPNQPQHF. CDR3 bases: TGTGCCAGCAGTGCACAGGGACCTAATCAGCCCCAGCATTTT.

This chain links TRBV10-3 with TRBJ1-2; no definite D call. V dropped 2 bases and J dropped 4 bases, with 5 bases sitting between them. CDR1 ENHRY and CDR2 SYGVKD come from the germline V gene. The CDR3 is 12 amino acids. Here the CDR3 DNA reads TGTGCCATCAGTGAGACCGGCTATGGCTACACCTTC. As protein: CAISETGYGYTF.

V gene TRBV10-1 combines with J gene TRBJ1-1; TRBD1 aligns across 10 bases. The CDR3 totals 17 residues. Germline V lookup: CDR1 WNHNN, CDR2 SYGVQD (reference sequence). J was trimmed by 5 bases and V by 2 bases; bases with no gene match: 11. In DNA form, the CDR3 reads TGCGCCAGCAGTGAGCCGTGCCGGGACAGGGGTCATACTGAAGCTTTCTTT. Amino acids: CASSEPCRDRGHTEAFF.

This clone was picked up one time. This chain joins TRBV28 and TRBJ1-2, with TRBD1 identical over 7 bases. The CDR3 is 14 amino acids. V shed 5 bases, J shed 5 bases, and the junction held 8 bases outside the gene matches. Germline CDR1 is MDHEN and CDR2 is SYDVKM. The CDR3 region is CASSPGGLYYGYTF. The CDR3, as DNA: TGTGCCAGCAGTCCAGGGGGTTTGTATTATGGCTACACCTTC.

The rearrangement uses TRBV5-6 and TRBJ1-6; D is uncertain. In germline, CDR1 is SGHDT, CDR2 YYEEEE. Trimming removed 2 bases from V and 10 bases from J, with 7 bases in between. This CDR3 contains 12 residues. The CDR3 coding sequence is TGTGCCAGCAGCTTTGTTAGGTCACCCCTCCACTTT. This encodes CASSFVRSPLHF.

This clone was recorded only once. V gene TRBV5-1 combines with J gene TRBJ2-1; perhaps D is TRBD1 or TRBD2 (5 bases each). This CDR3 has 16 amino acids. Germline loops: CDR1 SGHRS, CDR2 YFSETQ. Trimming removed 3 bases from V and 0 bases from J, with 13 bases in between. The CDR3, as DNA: TGCGCCAGCAGCTATGGGACGTCCAGCTCCTACAATGAGCAGTTCTTC. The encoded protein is CASSYGTSSSYNEQFF.

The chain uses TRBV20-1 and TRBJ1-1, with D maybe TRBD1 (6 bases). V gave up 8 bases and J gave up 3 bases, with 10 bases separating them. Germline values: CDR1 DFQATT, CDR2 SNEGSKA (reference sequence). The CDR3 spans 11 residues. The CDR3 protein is CSRQAYTEAFF. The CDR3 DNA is TGCAGTCGACAGGCGTACACTGAAGCTTTCTTT.

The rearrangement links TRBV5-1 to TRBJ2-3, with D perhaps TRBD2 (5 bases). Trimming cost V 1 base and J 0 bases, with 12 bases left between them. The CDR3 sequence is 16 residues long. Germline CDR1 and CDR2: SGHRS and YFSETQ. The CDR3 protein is CASSLLSGLSTDTQYF. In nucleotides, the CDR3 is TGCGCCAGCAGCTTGTTGTCCGGACTGAGCACAGATACGCAGTATTTT.

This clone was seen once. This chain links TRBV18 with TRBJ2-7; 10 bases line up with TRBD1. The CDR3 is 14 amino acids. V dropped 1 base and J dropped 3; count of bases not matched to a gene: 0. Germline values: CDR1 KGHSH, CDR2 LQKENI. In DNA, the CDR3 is TGTGCCAGCTCACCACGGACAGGGGGCTACGAGCAGTACTTC. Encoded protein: CASSPRTGGYEQYF.

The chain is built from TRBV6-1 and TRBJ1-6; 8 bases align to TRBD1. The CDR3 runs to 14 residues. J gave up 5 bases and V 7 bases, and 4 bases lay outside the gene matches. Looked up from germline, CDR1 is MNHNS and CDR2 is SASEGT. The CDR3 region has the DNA TGTGCCAGCACAGGGGGCTGGGATAATTCACCCCTCCACTTT. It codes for CASTGGWDNSPLHF.

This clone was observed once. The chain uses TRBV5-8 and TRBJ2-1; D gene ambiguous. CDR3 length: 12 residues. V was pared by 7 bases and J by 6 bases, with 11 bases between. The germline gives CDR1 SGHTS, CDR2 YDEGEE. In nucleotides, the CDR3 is TGTGCCAGCCCAAGTAGGGTCAATGAGCAGTTCTTC. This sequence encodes CASPSRVNEQFF. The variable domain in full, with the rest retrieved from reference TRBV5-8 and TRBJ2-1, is EAGVTQSPTHLIKTRGQQATLRCSPISGHTSVYWYQQALGLGLQFLLWYDEGEERNRGNFPPRFSGRQFPNYSSELNVNALELEDSALYLCASPSRVNEQFFGPGTRLTVL.

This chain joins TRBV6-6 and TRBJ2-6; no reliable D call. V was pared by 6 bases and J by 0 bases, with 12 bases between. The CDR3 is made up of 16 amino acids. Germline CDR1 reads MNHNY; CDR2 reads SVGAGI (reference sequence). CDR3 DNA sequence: TGTGCCAGCAGGCCCCGGTTGGCCTCTGGGGCCAACGTCCTGACTTTC. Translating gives CASRPRLASGANVLTF.